The present T cell receptor beta chain was sequenced within a study of blood T cell repertoires in COVID-19. How the authors handled the data: By means of reference gene primer amplification, nucleated cell counts were estimated. Sequenced by immunoSEQ multiplex PCR; TCRdb stores in-frame clones only, minus some. V and J calls and clone size follow that table, whereas D and trimming were derived from the DNA. The repertoire includes about 200,000 clones, roughly 92% of them detected once, and 0.65% to 0.85% sits in the top ten. CDR3 length: 13 amino acids. V was trimmed by 4 bases and J by 4 bases, leaving 8 bases between them. Per germline, CDR1 SEHNR and CDR2 FQNEAQ (reference sequence).

This chain joins TRBV7-9 and TRBJ1-3; tentatively, D is TRBD1 (5 bases). Sequenced input: peripheral blood. The sequence derives from a man between 60 and 75 years old with COVID-19, enrolled during active disease. The CDR3: CASSSRVGNTIYF. The CDR3, as DNA: TGTGCCAGCAGCTCCAGGGTCGGAAACACCATATATTTT.